Listed below are T cell receptor beta chains from one sample, sequenced in a study of blood T cells in healthy people across ages. In TCRdb, the 5' RACE reads were re-called with MiXCR into one record per CDR3 protein. The data contain 700,000 or so distinct CDR3 sequences, roughly two fifths of them seen just once; the ten biggest clones take up around 30%. The sequenced sample consisted of blood. These receptors came from a man at least 80 years old in good health. Each CDR3 is given with its conserved first and last residue. The order of the fields is V gene, D gene, J gene, clone size, CDR3 DNA, CDR3 protein. D genes are given only for firm matches. The size of a clone is reported for some rows only, either as once, few or many, or as a class for expanded clones.

V: TRBV7-9
D: TRBD1
J: TRBJ2-7
size: -
DNA: TGTGCCAGCAGCATAGACAGGGGATATCGGGAGCAGTACTTC
CDR3: CASSIDRGYREQYF

V: TRBV4-2
D: TRBD2
J: TRBJ2-3
size: -
DNA: TGTGCCTGCAGCCAAGCAGCGGGGTCTAGCACAGATACGCAGTATTTT
CDR3: CACSQAAGSSTDTQYF

V: TRBV9
D: TRBD2
J: TRBJ2-7
size: many
DNA: TGTGCCAGCAGCTCCGGACTAGCGGGACCGTACGAGCAGTACTTC
CDR3: CASSSGLAGPYEQYF

V: TRBV11-2
D: -
J: TRBJ1-5
size: -
DNA: TGTGCCAGCAGCGCACGACAGTTCAATCAGCCCCAGCATTTT
CDR3: CASSARQFNQPQHF

V: TRBV27
D: TRBD2
J: TRBJ2-1
size: -
DNA: TGTGCCAGCATCTCCGGGAGGACAACAGTCTTC
CDR3: CASISGRTTVF

V: TRBV11-2
D: -
J: TRBJ2-7
size: -
DNA: TGTGCCAGCAGCTTCCCATCCGGGACTGCAACCTACGAGCAGTACTTC
CDR3: CASSFPSGTATYEQYF

V: TRBV9
D: TRBD1
J: TRBJ2-1
size: few
DNA: TGTGCCAGCAGCGTAGGGACAGGGGGAACCTACAATGAGCAGTTCTTC
CDR3: CASSVGTGGTYNEQFF

V: TRBV20-1
D: TRBD2
J: TRBJ2-3
size: few
DNA: TGCAGTGCTCTACTAGCGGGAGGGTCAGGCGCGCAGTATTTT
CDR3: CSALLAGGSGAQYF

V: TRBV7-2
D: -
J: TRBJ2-1
size: -
DNA: TGTGCCAGCAGCTTCTTGGGAATGGGGAAAGTAAATGAGCAGTTCTTC
CDR3: CASSFLGMGKVNEQFF

V: TRBV20-1
D: -
J: TRBJ2-1
size: -
DNA: TGCAGTGCTAGAGATTACGAGACGGCGGGACCCTACAATGAGCAGTTCTTC
CDR3: CSARDYETAGPYNEQFF

V: TRBV20-1
D: TRBD2
J: TRBJ2-1
size: -
DNA: TGCAGTGCTAGACGCGGGGGGGCCGGGAATGAGCAGTTCTTC
CDR3: CSARRGGAGNEQFF

V: TRBV6-2/TRBV6-3
D: -
J: TRBJ1-2
size: many
DNA: TGTGCCAGCAGCGTAATTCCGGGACGGATAAACTATGGCTACACCTTC
CDR3: CASSVIPGRINYGYTF

V: TRBV20-1
D: -
J: TRBJ1-1
size: -
DNA: TGCAGTGCTAGAGCACCGGGACCCGAGACCACTGAAGCTTTCTTT
CDR3: CSARAPGPETTEAFF

V: TRBV9
D: TRBD1
J: TRBJ2-5
size: -
DNA: TGTGCCAGCAGCATCCTGGAGACAGGGCCTACCCAAGAGACCCAGTACTTC
CDR3: CASSILETGPTQETQYF

V: TRBV28
D: -
J: TRBJ2-3
size: -
DNA: TGTGCCAGCAGTTTGGCAGTCGTTACGCAGTATTTT
CDR3: CASSLAVVTQYF

V: TRBV20-1
D: -
J: TRBJ2-1
size: few
DNA: TGCAGTGCTGCGTGGCAGCGGAGCTCCTACAATGAGCAGTTCTTC
CDR3: CSAAWQRSSYNEQFF

V: TRBV5-1
D: -
J: TRBJ2-7
size: -
DNA: TGCGCCAGCAGCCCCGGACAGACCGTTCTTGACGAGCAGTACTTC
CDR3: CASSPGQTVLDEQYF

V: TRBV6-2/TRBV6-3
D: -
J: TRBJ2-5
size: many
DNA: TGTGCCAGCAGTTCCCCGGGGTTAGGAGAGACCCAGTACTTC
CDR3: CASSSPGLGETQYF

V: TRBV7-2
D: TRBD1
J: TRBJ2-5
size: -
DNA: TGTGCCAGCAGCTTCGTTCCGGGACAGGGGAACAATGAGCAGTACTTC
CDR3: CASSFVPGQGNNEQYF

V: TRBV6-1
D: -
J: TRBJ1-1
size: -
DNA: TGTGCCAGCAGCGAAAGCAGGAACACTGAAGCTTTCTTT
CDR3: CASSESRNTEAFF

V: TRBV10-3
D: -
J: TRBJ1-1
size: -
DNA: TGTGCCATCAGTGAGTCAGTGGGGGGTTTGAACACTGAAGCTTTCTTT
CDR3: CAISESVGGLNTEAFF

V: TRBV6-5
D: TRBD2
J: TRBJ2-1
size: -
DNA: TGTGCCAGCAGTTACTCGCCCCCAGCGGGGGGGCTCAATGAGCAGTTCTTC
CDR3: CASSYSPPAGGLNEQFF

V: TRBV29-1
D: -
J: TRBJ2-4
size: many
DNA: TGCAGCGTTGACGTTCGGGGAGGGCAGGGGAACATTCAGTACTTC
CDR3: CSVDVRGGQGNIQYF

V: TRBV4-3
D: -
J: TRBJ2-7
size: -
DNA: TGCGCCAGCAGCCAAGACGGGCAGGCTACCTACGAGCAGTACTTC
CDR3: CASSQDGQATYEQYF

V: TRBV7-9
D: TRBD1
J: TRBJ2-2
size: -
DNA: TGTGCCAGCAGCTTCCGGACAGGGAGCAACACCGGGGAGCTGTTTTTT
CDR3: CASSFRTGSNTGELFF

V: TRBV28
D: TRBD2
J: TRBJ2-1
size: few
DNA: TGTGCCAGCAGTTTACATCCAGCGGGAGTCGACAATGAGCAGTTCTTC
CDR3: CASSLHPAGVDNEQFF

V: TRBV29-1
D: -
J: TRBJ2-1
size: -
DNA: TGCAGCGTTGTTGACCGGGATGAGCAGTTCTTC
CDR3: CSVVDRDEQFF

V: TRBV5-1
D: TRBD2
J: TRBJ2-1
size: -
DNA: TGCGCCAGCACCACCGGGAGGGTCGGCTACAATGAGCAGTTCTTC
CDR3: CASTTGRVGYNEQFF

V: TRBV5-1
D: -
J: TRBJ1-2
size: -
DNA: TGCGCCAGCAGCACGGGACCCGGGGACCATGGCTACACCTTC
CDR3: CASSTGPGDHGYTF